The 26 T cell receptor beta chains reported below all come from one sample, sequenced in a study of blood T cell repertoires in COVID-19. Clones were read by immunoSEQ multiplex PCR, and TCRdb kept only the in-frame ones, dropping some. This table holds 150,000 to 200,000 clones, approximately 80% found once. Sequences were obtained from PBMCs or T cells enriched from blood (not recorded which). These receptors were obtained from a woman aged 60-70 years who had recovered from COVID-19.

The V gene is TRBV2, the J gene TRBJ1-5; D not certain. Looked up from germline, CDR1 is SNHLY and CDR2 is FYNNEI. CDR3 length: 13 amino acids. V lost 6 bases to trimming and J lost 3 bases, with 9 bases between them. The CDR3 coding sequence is TGTGCCAGCAGATACAGAATCAATCAGCCCCAGCATTTT. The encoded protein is CASRYRINQPQHF.

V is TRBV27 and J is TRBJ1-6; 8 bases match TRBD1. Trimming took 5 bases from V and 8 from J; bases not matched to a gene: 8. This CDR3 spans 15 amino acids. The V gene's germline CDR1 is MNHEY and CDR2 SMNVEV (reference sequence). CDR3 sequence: CASSARGLGDSPLHF. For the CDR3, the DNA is TGTGCCAGCAGTGCCAGGGGGCTGGGCGATTCACCCCTCCACTTT.

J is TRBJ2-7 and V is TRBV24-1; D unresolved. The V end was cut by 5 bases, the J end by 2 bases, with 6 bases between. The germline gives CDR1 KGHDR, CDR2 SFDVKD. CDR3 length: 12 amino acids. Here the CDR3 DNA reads TGTGCCACCAGTGGCGATACCTACGAGCAGTACTTC. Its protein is CATSGDTYEQYF.

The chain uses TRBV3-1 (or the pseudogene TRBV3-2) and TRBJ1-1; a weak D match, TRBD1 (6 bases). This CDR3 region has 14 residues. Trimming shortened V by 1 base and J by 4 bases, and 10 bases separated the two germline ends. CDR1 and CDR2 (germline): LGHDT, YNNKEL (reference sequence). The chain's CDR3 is CASSQGPGATEAFF. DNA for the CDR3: TGTGCCAGCAGCCAAGGACCAGGGGCCACTGAAGCTTTCTTT.

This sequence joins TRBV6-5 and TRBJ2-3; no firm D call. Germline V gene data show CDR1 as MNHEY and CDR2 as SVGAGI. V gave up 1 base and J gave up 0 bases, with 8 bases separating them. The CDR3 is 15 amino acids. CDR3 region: CASSYWHRSTDTQYF. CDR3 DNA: TGTGCCAGCAGTTACTGGCACCGTAGCACAGATACGCAGTATTTT.

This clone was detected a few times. CDR3 loop: CASTLGAGGYTF. The DNA of the CDR3 is TGTGCCAGTACCCTGGGGGCCGGGGGCTACACCTTC. The rearrangement joins TRBV19 to TRBJ1-2, with D possibly being TRBD1 (6 bases). Trimming shortened V by 7 bases and J by 8 bases, and 14 bases separated the two germline ends. The CDR3 has 12 amino acids. CDR1 LNHDA and CDR2 SQIVND come from the germline V gene (reference sequence).

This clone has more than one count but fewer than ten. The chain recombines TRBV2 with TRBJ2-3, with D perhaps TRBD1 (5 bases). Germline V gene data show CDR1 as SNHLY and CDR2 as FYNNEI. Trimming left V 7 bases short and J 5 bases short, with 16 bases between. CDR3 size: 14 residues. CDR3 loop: CASKGLVDRDTQYF. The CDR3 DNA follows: TGTGCCAGCAAGGGCCTGGTTGACAGAGATACGCAGTATTTT.

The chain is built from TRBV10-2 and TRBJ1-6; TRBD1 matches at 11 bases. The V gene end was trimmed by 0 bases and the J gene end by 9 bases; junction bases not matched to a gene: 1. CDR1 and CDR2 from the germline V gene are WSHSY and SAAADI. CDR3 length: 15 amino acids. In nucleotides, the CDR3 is TGCGCCAGCAGTGAGTCGGACAGGGGGCCTTCACCCCTCCACTTT. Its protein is CASSESDRGPSPLHF.

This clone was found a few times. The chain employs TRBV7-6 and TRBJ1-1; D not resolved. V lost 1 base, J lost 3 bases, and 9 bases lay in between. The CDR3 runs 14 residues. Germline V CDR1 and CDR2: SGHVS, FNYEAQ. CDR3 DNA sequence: TGTGCCAGCAGCTTAGGGGGAGCTGACACTGAAGCTTTCTTT. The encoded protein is CASSLGGADTEAFF.

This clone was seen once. Written as DNA, the CDR3 is TGTGCCAGCAGCTTGGCGACAGGGCAGGGGTCACCCCTCCACTTT. Encoded protein: CASSLATGQGSPLHF. The chain uses TRBV7-2 and TRBJ1-6; 7 bases are a match to TRBD1. CDR3 length equals 15 residues. With 3 bases clipped from V and 10 bases from J, the junction kept 9 bases outside the gene matches. Germline lookup yields CDR1 SGHTA and CDR2 FQGNSA.

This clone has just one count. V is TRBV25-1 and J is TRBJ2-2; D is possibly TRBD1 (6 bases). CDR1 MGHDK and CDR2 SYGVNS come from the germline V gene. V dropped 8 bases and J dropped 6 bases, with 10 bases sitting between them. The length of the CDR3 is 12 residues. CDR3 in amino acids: CASASGAGELFF. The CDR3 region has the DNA TGTGCCAGCGCTTCAGGGGCCGGGGAGCTGTTTTTT.

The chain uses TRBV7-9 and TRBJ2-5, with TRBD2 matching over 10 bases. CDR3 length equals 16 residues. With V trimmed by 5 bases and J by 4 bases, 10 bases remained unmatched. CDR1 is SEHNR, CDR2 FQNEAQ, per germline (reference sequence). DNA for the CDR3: TGTGCCAGCAGCCCTTCTAGCGGGGGCCCCCGAGAGACCCAGTACTTC. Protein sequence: CASSPSSGGPRETQYF.

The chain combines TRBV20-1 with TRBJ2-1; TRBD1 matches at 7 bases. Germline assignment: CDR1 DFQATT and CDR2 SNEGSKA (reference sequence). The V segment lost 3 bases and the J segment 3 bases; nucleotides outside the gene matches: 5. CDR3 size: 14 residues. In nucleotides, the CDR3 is TGCAGTGCTAGTTTGCGGACAGGCTACAATGAGCAGTTCTTC. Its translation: CSASLRTGYNEQFF.

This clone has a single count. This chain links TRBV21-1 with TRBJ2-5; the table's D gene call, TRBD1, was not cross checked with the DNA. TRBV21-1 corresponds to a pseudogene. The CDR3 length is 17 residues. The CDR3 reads CASSKKGPGLAQETQYF. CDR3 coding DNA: TGTGCCAGCAGCAAAAAGGGTCCAGGGCTGGCCCAAGAGACCCAGTACTTC.

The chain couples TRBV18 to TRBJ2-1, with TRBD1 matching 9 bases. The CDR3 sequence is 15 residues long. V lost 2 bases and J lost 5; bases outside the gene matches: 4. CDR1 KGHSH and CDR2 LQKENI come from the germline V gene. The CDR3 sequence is CASSPGTGKNNEQFF. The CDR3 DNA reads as TGTGCCAGCTCACCAGGGACAGGGAAAAACAATGAGCAGTTCTTC.

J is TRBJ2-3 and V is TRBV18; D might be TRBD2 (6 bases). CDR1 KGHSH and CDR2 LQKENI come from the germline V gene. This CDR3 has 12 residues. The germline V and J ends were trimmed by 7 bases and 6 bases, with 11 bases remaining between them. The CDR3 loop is CASLAGLDTQYF. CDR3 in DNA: TGTGCCAGCTTGGCGGGGTTGGATACGCAGTATTTT.

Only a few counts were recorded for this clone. The CDR3 DNA sequence: TGCGCCAGCAGCTTGACAGCTCCCGCGAACACCGGGGAGCTGTTTTTT. It encodes CASSLTAPANTGELFF. J is TRBJ2-2 and V is TRBV5-1, with no clear D. Germline-derived CDR1 and CDR2 are SGHRS and YFSETQ. The V end lost 1 base, the J end lost 0 bases, and 10 bases lay between the germline ends. The CDR3 is 16 residues long.

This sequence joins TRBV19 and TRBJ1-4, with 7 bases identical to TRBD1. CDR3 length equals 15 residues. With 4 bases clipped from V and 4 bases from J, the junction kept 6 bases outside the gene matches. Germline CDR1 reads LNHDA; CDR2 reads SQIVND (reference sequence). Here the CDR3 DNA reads TGTGCCAGTAGTACCTCGGGACAGCTTAATGAAAAACTGTTTTTT. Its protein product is CASSTSGQLNEKLFF.

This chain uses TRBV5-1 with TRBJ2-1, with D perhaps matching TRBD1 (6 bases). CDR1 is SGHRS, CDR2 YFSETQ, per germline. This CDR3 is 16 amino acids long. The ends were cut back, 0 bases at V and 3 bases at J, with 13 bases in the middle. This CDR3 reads CASSLGGGALYNEQFF. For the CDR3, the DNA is TGCGCCAGCAGCTTGGGAGGGGGAGCTCTCTACAATGAGCAGTTCTTC.

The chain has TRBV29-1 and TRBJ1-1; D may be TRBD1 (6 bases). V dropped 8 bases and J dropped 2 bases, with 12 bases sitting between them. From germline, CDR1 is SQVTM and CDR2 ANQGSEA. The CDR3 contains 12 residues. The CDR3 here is CSSTGPNTEAFF. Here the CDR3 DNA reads TGCAGCTCGACAGGACCTAACACTGAAGCTTTCTTT.

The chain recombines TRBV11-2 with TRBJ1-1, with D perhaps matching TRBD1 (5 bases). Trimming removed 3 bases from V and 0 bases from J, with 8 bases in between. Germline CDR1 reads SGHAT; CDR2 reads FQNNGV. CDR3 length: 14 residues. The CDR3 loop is CASSFPGLNTEAFF. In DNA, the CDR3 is TGTGCCAGCAGCTTTCCAGGGTTGAACACTGAAGCTTTCTTT.

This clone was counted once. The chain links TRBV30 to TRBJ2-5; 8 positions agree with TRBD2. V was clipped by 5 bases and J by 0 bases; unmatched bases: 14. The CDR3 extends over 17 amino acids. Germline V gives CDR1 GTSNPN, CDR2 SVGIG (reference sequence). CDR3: CAWRTRRGVDNQETQYF. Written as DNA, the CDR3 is TGTGCCTGGCGCACAAGGCGGGGGGTTGATAACCAAGAGACCCAGTACTTC.

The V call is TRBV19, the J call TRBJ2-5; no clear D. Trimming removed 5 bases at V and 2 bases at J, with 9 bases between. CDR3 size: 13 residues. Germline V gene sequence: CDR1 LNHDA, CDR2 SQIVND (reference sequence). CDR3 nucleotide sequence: TGTGCCAGTAGTGGGCAGCTACAAGAGACCCAGTACTTC. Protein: CASSGQLQETQYF.

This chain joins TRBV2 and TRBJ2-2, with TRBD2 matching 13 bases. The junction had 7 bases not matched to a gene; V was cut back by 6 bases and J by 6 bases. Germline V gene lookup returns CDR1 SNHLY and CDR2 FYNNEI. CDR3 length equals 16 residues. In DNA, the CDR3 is TGTGCCAGCAGGAAAACTAGCGGGGGGGCCTCCGGGGAGCTGTTTTTT. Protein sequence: CASRKTSGGASGELFF. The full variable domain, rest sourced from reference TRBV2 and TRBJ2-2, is EPEVTQTPSHQVTQMGQEVILRCVPISNHLYFYWYRQILGQKVEFLVSFYNNEISEKSEIFDDQFSVERPDGSNFTLKIRSTKLEDSAMYFCASRKTSGGASGELFFGEGSRLTVL.

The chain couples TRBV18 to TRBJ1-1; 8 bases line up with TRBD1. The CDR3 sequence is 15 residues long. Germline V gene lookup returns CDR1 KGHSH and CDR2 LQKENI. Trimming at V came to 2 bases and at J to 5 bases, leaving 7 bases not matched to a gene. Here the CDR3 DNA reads TGTGCCAGCTCACCATCGACAGGGGATTTAACTGAAGCTTTCTTT. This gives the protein CASSPSTGDLTEAFF.

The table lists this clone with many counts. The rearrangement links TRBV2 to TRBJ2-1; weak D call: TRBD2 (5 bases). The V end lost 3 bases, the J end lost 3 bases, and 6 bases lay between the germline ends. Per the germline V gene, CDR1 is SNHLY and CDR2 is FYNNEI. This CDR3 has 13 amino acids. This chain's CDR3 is CASSDGDYNEQFF. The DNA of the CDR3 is TGTGCCAGCAGTGACGGGGACTACAATGAGCAGTTCTTC.